The present T cell receptor beta chain was sequenced within a study of blood T cell repertoires in COVID-19. The repertoire was sequenced with immunoSEQ multiplex PCR; TCRdb's copy has only in-frame clones and lacks some. This sample has approximately 34,000 clones, with 88% found just once. CDR1 is SGHDN and CDR2 is FVKESK in the germline V gene. V lost 0 bases and J 2 bases, leaving 7 bases between the germline ends. This CDR3 region has 14 residues. This TCR came from a human donor in a cohort sampled during active COVID-19. Sequencing was carried out using peripheral blood. The chain joins TRBV14 to TRBJ1-2; D is unresolved. CDR3 DNA sequence: TGTGCCAGCAGCCAAGATTCAGGAAACTATGGCTACACCTTC. Amino acids: CASSQDSGNYGYTF.